The clone carrying this T cell receptor beta chain was seen repeatedly, ten times or more. The antigen remains undetermined. Germline CDR1 is MNHNY and CDR2 is SVGAGI (reference sequence). Trimming took off 4 bases at V and 3 bases at J, with 21 bases between the two ends. This CDR3 contains 17 residues. This specimen belongs to a study of T cells in Graves' hyperthyroidism and ophthalmopathy. What was amplified from RNA transcripts were TCR beta CDR3 regions. The HTBI primer set drove a first-round RT-PCR of the TCR CDR3. A single record per CDR3 protein comes from TCRdb applying MiXCR to the multiplex PCR reads. Among roughly 650,000 distinct CDR3 sequences listed, around 16% were seen once. General study findings and limits: Also found in blood were most expanded thyroid clonotypes above 0.001.

Fresh peripheral blood, around 10 ml, yielded the PBMCs. This sequence joins TRBV6-6 and TRBJ1-2, with a weak D call TRBD1 (5 bases). This receptor was identified in a woman aged 40 to 50 with Graves' ophthalmopathy. Sample: blood. The CDR3 sequence is CASSFGAGGGFDYGYTF. CDR3 bases: TGTGCCAGCAGTTTTGGGGCTGGAGGAGGTTTCGACTATGGCTACACCTTC.